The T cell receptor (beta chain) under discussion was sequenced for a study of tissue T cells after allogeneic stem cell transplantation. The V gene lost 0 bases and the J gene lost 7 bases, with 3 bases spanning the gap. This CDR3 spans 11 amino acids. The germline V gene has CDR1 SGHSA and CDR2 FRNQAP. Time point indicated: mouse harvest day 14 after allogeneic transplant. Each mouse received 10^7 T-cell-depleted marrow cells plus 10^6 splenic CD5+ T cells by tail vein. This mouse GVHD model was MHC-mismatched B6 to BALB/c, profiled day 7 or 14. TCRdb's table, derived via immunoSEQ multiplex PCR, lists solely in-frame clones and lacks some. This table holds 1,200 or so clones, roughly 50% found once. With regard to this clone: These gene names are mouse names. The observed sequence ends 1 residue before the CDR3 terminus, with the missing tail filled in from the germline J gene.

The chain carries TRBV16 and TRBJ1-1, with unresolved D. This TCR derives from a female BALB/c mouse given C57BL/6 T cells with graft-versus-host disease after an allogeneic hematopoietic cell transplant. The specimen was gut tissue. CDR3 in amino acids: CASSLDLEVFF. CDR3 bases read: TGTGCAAGCAGCTTAGACCTAGAAGTCTTC. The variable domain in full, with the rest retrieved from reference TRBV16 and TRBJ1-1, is NAGVIQTPRHKVTGKGQEATLWCEPISGHSAVFWYRQTIVQGLEFLTYFRNQAPIDDSGMPKERFSAQMPNQSHSTLKIQSTQPQDSAVYLCASSLDLEVFFGKGTRLTVV.